This T cell receptor beta chain was sequenced for a study of blood T cell repertoires in COVID-19. Overall study: Acute and convalescent COVID-19 samples came from the United States, Italy and Spain. The analysed material was cDNA or gDNA that came from T cells, B-cell-depleted T cells, or PBMCs.

The CDR3 is 13 residues long. V dropped 2 bases and J dropped 3 bases, with 7 bases sitting between them. Germline CDR1 SGHTA, CDR2 FQGNSA. This clone was found a few times. Original data processing: Reference gene primer amplification in the assay estimated nucleated cell counts. Assay: immunoSEQ multiplex PCR; the TCRdb copy retains only in-frame clones and omits some. D and trimming come from the DNA, and the V and J calls and clone size come from that table. The table lists 120,000 or so clones, 85% to 90% of them singletons. The TCR was taken from a man in his fifties or sixties with acute or convalescent COVID-19. The rearrangement joins TRBV7-2 to TRBJ1-2, with a tentative D call TRBD1 (5 bases). The source material was peripheral blood. The CDR3 reads CASSLTGDYGYTF. DNA of the CDR3: TGTGCCAGCAGCTTAACGGGGGACTATGGCTACACCTTC.